The next 20 T cell receptor beta chains were all read from a single sample in a study of blood T cell repertoires in COVID-19. Sequenced by immunoSEQ multiplex PCR; TCRdb stores in-frame clones only, minus some. Of 250,000 to 300,000 clones in the sample, 85% to 90% are singletons; the top ten hold roughly 12%. Sequenced: peripheral blood. The receptor source for this set is a woman in her 30s with COVID-19, enrolled during active disease.

The chain is built from TRBV5-1 and TRBJ2-3; 9 bases are shared with TRBD2. From germline, CDR1 is SGHRS and CDR2 YFSETQ. J lost 4 bases, V lost 0 bases, and 6 bases had no gene match. The CDR3 sequence is 16 residues long. CDR3 in DNA: TGCGCCAGCAGCTTGGATCCAGCGGGAGGACCAGATACGCAGTATTTT. Protein: CASSLDPAGGPDTQYF.

This chain connects TRBV2 to TRBJ1-2, with a tentative D call TRBD1 (6 bases). The CDR3 is 14 residues long. Trimming left V 7 bases short and J 4 bases short, with 16 bases between. Per the germline V gene, CDR1 is SNHLY and CDR2 is FYNNEI. The DNA of the CDR3 is TGTGCCAGCAACCAGGGGCTCTCGATCTATGGCTACACCTTC. Residues: CASNQGLSIYGYTF.

The chain uses TRBV10-3 and TRBJ1-1, with a possible D match to TRBD1 (5 bases). This CDR3 region has 14 residues. Looked up from germline, CDR1 is ENHRY and CDR2 is SYGVKD. Trimming left V 10 bases short and J 5 bases short, with 20 bases between. The CDR3 DNA sequence: TGTGCCACCTTCGACCTCAGGGTGGGGACTGAAGCTTTCTTT. This encodes CATFDLRVGTEAFF.

This clone turned up a few times. The chain combines TRBV27 with TRBJ2-2; tentatively, D is TRBD2 (5 bases). The germline V gene has CDR1 MNHEY and CDR2 SMNVEV (reference sequence). This CDR3 is built from 16 residues. The V and J ends lost 3 bases and 6 bases respectively, with 17 bases between them. The CDR3 here is CASSFLLSGTAGELFF. The DNA of the CDR3 is TGTGCCAGCAGTTTCCTCCTGAGCGGAACGGCCGGGGAGCTGTTTTTT.

Details on this clone: This sample also contains other DNA sequences that code for the same CDR3. The chain couples TRBV5-1 to TRBJ1-3, with 7 nucleotides matching TRBD1. The CDR3 totals 13 residues. Germline V lookup: CDR1 SGHRS, CDR2 YFSETQ. V lost 3 bases to trimming and J lost 4 bases; unmatched junction nucleotides: 1. The CDR3 protein is CASSSGQGNTIYF. The CDR3 nucleotides read TGCGCCAGCAGCTCGGGACAGGGAAACACCATATATTTT.

This clone was seen only once. The rearrangement joins TRBV5-1 to TRBJ2-1; TRBD1 aligns across 8 bases. From germline, CDR1 is SGHRS and CDR2 YFSETQ. The CDR3 has 13 residues. Trimming removed 4 bases from V and 9 bases from J; junction bases left unmatched: 6. CDR3 coding DNA: TGCGCCAGCAGCGGACAGGGTATCGGTGAGCAGTTCTTC. It is translated as CASSGQGIGEQFF.

The chain couples TRBV11-1 to TRBJ2-7, with TRBD1 matching over 7 bases. J was trimmed by 2 bases and V by 4 bases; bases with no gene match: 8. The germline V gene encodes CDR1 SGHAT and CDR2 FQDESV (reference sequence). The CDR3 contains 15 residues. The CDR3: CASSYTGTETYEQYF. The DNA of the CDR3 is TGTGCCAGCAGCTACACCGGGACAGAAACCTACGAGCAGTACTTC.

V and J are TRBV18 and TRBJ2-7, with a weak D call TRBD1 (5 bases). The CDR3 has 12 amino acids. The germline CDR1 and CDR2 sequences are KGHSH and LQKENI. V lost 5 bases, J lost 6 bases, and 11 bases lay in between. Written as DNA, the CDR3 is TGTGCCAGCTCATCCAGGGTTCCCGAGCAGTACTTC. It codes for CASSSRVPEQYF. Full variable domain (remainder filled in from reference TRBV18 and TRBJ2-7): NAGVMQNPRHLVRRRGQEARLRCSPMKGHSHVYWYRQLPEEGLKFMVYLQKENIIDESGMPKERFSAEFPKEGPSILRIQQVVRGDSAAYFCASSSRVPEQYFGPGTRLTVT.

J is TRBJ2-7 and V is TRBV28; maybe TRBD1 (8 bases). V was shortened by 4 bases and J by 3 bases, with 16 bases between the two germline ends. The CDR3 has 15 amino acids. CDR1 and CDR2 (germline): MDHEN, SYDVKM. CDR3 bases: TGTGCCAGCAGTTATTACAGGGGGGGTAGCTACGAGCAGTACTTC. It is translated as CASSYYRGGSYEQYF.

The CDR3 is CAWRGQSNQPQHF. Written as DNA, the CDR3 is TGTGCCTGGAGGGGACAGAGCAATCAGCCCCAGCATTTT. The chain uses TRBV30 and TRBJ1-5; 7 positions match TRBD1. V lost 3 bases and J lost 1; bases outside the gene matches: 0. The germline gives CDR1 GTSNPN, CDR2 SVGIG (reference sequence). This CDR3 comprises 13 residues.

The chain uses TRBV7-9 and TRBJ1-2; tentative D call: TRBD1 (5 bases). V lost 4 bases and J lost 1, with 7 bases in between. In germline, CDR1 is SEHNR, CDR2 FQNEAQ (reference sequence). CDR3 size: 13 residues. The CDR3 DNA sequence: TGTGCCAGCAGCTACGACAGTAACTATGGCTACACCTTC. Amino acids: CASSYDSNYGYTF. The complete variable domain, with remaining parts taken from reference TRBV7-9 and TRBJ1-2, reads DTGVSQNPRHKITKRGQNVTFRCDPISEHNRLYWYRQTLGQGPEFLTYFQNEAQLEKSRLLSDRFSAERPKGSFSTLEIQRTEQGDSAMYLCASSYDSNYGYTFGSGTRLTVV.

The chain has TRBV20-1 and TRBJ2-6; D call uncertain. The CDR3 runs 15 residues. V was clipped by 3 bases and J by 0 bases, with 9 bases between them. Germline V lookup: CDR1 DFQATT, CDR2 SNEGSKA (reference sequence). The CDR3 region is CSASSRPSGANVLTF. CDR3 in DNA: TGCAGTGCTAGTTCCAGGCCCTCTGGGGCCAACGTCCTGACTTTC.

This sequence joins TRBV30 and TRBJ1-4; TRBD1 might be the D (5 bases). V lost 3 bases and J lost 2, with 10 bases in between. CDR1 and CDR2 from the germline V gene are GTSNPN and SVGIG (reference sequence). The CDR3 sequence is 14 residues long. CDR3 sequence (DNA): TGTGCCTGGAGGCAGGGTTCTACTAATGAAAAACTGTTTTTT. Translated, it gives CAWRQGSTNEKLFF.

The chain has TRBV7-2 and TRBJ2-5; D gene ambiguous. V was pared by 1 base and J by 6 bases, with 6 bases between. This CDR3 contains 12 residues. The germline V gene encodes CDR1 SGHTA and CDR2 FQGNSA. The CDR3, as DNA: TGTGCCAGCAGCTTAGGGGCAAAGACCCAGTACTTC. Amino acids: CASSLGAKTQYF.

There are a few counts of this clone. The chain couples TRBV30 to TRBJ2-2; 8 bases are shared with TRBD1. This CDR3 spans 13 amino acids. The germline V gene has CDR1 GTSNPN and CDR2 SVGIG (reference sequence). V shed 5 bases, J shed 7 bases, and the junction held 6 bases outside the gene matches. The CDR3 sequence is CAWDSGGGGELFF. CDR3 bases: TGTGCCTGGGATTCAGGGGGCGGCGGGGAGCTGTTTTTT.

The chain recombines TRBV28 with TRBJ1-5; no reliable D call. V was trimmed by 6 bases and J by 3 bases, leaving 18 bases between them. The CDR3 runs to 16 residues. Germline V gives CDR1 MDHEN, CDR2 SYDVKM. CDR3 coding DNA: TGTGCCAGCAGCCGCAGCGGGCTAACACTCAATCAGCCCCAGCATTTT. This sequence encodes CASSRSGLTLNQPQHF.

The chain's CDR3 is CASSQDLVAYEQYF. The CDR3 nucleotides are TGTGCCAGCAGCCAAGACCTAGTGGCCTACGAGCAGTACTTC. V gene TRBV4-2 combines with J gene TRBJ2-7; the D is unclear. The V gene's germline CDR1 is LGHNA and CDR2 YNFKEQ. The CDR3 contains 14 residues. Trimming shortened V by 0 bases and J by 2 bases, and 8 bases separated the two germline ends.

The chain employs TRBV9 and TRBJ1-2; 9 bases agree with TRBD1. CDR3 length equals 16 residues. Trimming removed 3 bases from V and 8 bases from J; junction bases left unmatched: 14. Germline V gene lookup returns CDR1 SGDLS and CDR2 YYNGEE. CDR3 in amino acids: CASSDTIVGDRVGYTF. The CDR3 coding sequence is TGTGCCAGCAGCGACACAATAGTGGGGGACAGGGTCGGCTACACCTTC. Drawing the rest from reference TRBV9 and TRBJ1-2, the complete variable domain is DSGVTQTPKHLITATGQRVTLRCSPRSGDLSVYWYQQSLDQGLQFLIQYYNGEERAKGNILERFSAQQFPDLHSELNLSSLELGDSALYFCASSDTIVGDRVGYTFGSGTRLTVV.

The chain has TRBV5-1 and TRBJ1-1; D not certain. CDR3 length: 13 residues. CDR1 is SGHRS and CDR2 is YFSETQ in the germline V gene. V shed 4 bases and J shed 1 base, with 8 bases lying between them. CDR3 sequence: CASSGPQNTEAFF. CDR3 nucleotides: TGCGCCAGCAGCGGGCCGCAGAACACTGAAGCTTTCTTT.

In its sample, this clone was seen once. The gene calls are TRBV6-5 and TRBJ1-2; maybe TRBD1 (5 bases). V lost 0 bases and J lost 14, with 16 bases in between. The CDR3 is 13 amino acids. Germline V gives CDR1 MNHEY, CDR2 SVGAGI. The CDR3 region is CASSYSVRVPSTF. Here the CDR3 DNA reads TGTGCCAGCAGTTACTCGGTCAGGGTACCGAGTACCTTC.